The T cell receptor (beta chain) described here comes from a study of PD-1 blockade in classical Hodgkin lymphoma. Study results and limitations: Reported baseline diversity: healthy donors highest, relapsed/refractory patients lowest. Complete responders' diversity at baseline resembled that of newly diagnosed patients. Initiation of nivolumab under 1 year after ASCT led to exclusion of patients.

Every patient was affected by relapse after autologous stem cell transplantation, while exposure to brentuximab vedotin was not uniform. In regard to this clone: What it binds is not known.

TCRdb keeps only in-frame clones here, not all; method: immunoSEQ multiplex PCR. The data hold approximately 12,000 clones, with around three quarters observed a single time. The sequenced sample was peripheral blood mononuclear cells (PBMCs), obtained at baseline. This clonotype was obtained from a human donor with classical Hodgkin lymphoma.

This CDR3 is CASSRLAGAVNEQFF. The CDR3 DNA follows: TGTGCCAGCAGTCGACTAGCGGGGGCCGTCAATGAGCAGTTCTTC. The chain has TRBV2 and TRBJ2-1, with 12 positions matching TRBD2. Germline V gene data show CDR1 as SNHLY and CDR2 as FYNNEI. The CDR3 covers 15 residues. V lost 5 bases, J lost 6 bases, and 5 bases stayed unmatched.